This TCR beta chain stems from a study of T cell changes during pregnancy in multiple sclerosis. V dropped 0 bases and J dropped 7; count of bases not matched to a gene: 7. The CDR3 runs to 15 residues. The germline CDR1 and CDR2 sequences are LGHNA and YNFKEQ. This table comes from immunoSEQ multiplex PCR, and its TCRdb copy is limited to in-frame clones, with some not included. The sample shows about 28,000 clones, roughly nine tenths of them seen only once. The sample was peripheral blood, taken in the first trimester of pregnancy. J is TRBJ1-2 and V is TRBV4-2, with TRBD1 matching 8 bases. The sequence came from a female donor in good health, enrolled as a control in a pregnancy study. Written as DNA, the CDR3 is TGTGCCAGCAGCCAAGATAATCAGGGGGCGAGTGGCTACACCTTC. Translating it yields CASSQDNQGASGYTF.